This T cell receptor (beta chain) stems from a study of beta chain features in type 1 diabetes. Overall study results and limits: HLA influence on TCRB rearrangement stayed unresolved here. Among patients, naive, central memory and Treg TCRB repertoires appeared more similar than among healthy donors.

The whole isolated RNA underwent reverse transcription, so sequencing captured expressed TCRB transcripts. The repertoire was sequenced with immunoSEQ multiplex PCR; TCRdb's copy has only in-frame clones and lacks some. This sample has about 930,000 clones; 17% occur once, and the top ten carry 0.02% to 0.03%. Germline CDR1 SGHTA, CDR2 FQGTGA. Trimming took 4 bases from V and 0 from J, leaving 10 bases between them. The CDR3 sequence is 16 residues long. Cell sorting via CD45RO/CCR7/CD25/CD127/CD95/CD27 was performed to obtain CD4+ naive, central memory, regulatory and stem cell-like memory cells. Details on this clone: The antigen remains unidentified.

V and J are TRBV7-3 and TRBJ2-6; D is uncertain. This clonotype was sampled from a woman aged 18-30 years in good health. Material: naive CD4+ T cells from blood. CDR3 residues: CASSSGIGSGANVLTF. CDR3 DNA: TGTGCCAGCAGCTCTGGTATTGGCTCTGGGGCCAACGTCCTGACTTTC.